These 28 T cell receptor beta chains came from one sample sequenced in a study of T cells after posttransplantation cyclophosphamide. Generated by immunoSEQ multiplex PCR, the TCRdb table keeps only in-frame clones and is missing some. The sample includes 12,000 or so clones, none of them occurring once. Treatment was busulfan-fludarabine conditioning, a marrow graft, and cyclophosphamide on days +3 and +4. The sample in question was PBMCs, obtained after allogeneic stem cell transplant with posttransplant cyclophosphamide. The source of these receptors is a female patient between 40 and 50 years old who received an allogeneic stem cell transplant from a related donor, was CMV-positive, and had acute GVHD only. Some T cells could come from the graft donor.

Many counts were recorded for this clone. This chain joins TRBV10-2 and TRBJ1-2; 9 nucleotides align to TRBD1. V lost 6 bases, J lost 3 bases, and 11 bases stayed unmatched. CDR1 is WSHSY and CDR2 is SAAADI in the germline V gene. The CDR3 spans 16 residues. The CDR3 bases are TGCGCCAGCAGCGACCCGGGACAGGGCGGCGACTATGGCTACACCTTC. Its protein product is CASSDPGQGGDYGYTF.

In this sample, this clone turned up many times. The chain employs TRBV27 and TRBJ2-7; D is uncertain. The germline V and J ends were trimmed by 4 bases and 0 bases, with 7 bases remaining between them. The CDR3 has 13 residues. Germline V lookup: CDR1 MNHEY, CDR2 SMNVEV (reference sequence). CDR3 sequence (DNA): TGTGCCAGCAGTTCCTCTAGCTCCTACGAGCAGTACGTC. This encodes CASSSSSSYEQYV.

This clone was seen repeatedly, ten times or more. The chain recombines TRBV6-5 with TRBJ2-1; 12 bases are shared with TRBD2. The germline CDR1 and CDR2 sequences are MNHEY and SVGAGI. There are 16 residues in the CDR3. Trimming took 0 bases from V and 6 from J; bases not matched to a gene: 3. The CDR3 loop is CASSYSWTSGVNEQFF. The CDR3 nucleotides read TGTGCCAGCAGTTACTCGTGGACTAGCGGGGTCAATGAGCAGTTCTTC.

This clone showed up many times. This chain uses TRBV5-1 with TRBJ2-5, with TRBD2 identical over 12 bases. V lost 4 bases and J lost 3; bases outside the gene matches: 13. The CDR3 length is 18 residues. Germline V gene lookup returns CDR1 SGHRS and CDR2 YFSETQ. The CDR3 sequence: CASSLTSGRSTIKETQYF. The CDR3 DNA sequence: TGCGCCAGCAGCCTAACTAGCGGGAGGTCGACCATTAAAGAGACCCAGTACTTC. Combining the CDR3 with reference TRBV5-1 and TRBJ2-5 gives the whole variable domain KAGVTQTPRYLIKTRGQQVTLSCSPISGHRSVSWYQQTPGQGLQFLFEYFSETQRNKGNFPGRFSGRQFSNSRSEMNVSTLELGDSALYLCASSLTSGRSTIKETQYFGPGTRLLVL.

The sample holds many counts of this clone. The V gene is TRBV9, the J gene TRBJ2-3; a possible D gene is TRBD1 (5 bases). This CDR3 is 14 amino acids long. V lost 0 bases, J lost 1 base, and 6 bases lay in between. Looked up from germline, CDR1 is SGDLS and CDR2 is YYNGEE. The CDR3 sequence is CASSVGRGTDTQYF. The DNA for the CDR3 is TGTGCCAGCAGCGTAGGCAGGGGCACAGATACGCAGTATTTT.

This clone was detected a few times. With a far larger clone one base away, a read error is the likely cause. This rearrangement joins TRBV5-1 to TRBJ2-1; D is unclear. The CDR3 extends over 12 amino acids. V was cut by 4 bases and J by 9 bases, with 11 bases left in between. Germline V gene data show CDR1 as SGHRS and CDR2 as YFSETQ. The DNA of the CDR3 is TGCGCCAGCAGCGCGGCCGGGTCTGAGCAGTTCTTC. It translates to CASSAAGSEQFF.

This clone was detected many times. DNA for the CDR3: TGTGCCAGCAGCCCCGGACTTGGGTTTGGAAATGAGCAGTTCTTC. It specifies CASSPGLGFGNEQFF. The rearrangement links TRBV11-3 to TRBJ2-1; a weak D match, TRBD2 (5 bases). This CDR3 has 15 residues. CDR1 SGHNT and CDR2 YENEEA come from the germline V gene. Trimming cost V 5 bases and J 7 bases, with 18 bases left between them. The whole variable domain, remainder taken from reference TRBV11-3 and TRBJ2-1, is EAGVVQSPRYKIIEKKQPVAFWCNPISGHNTLYWYLQNLGQGPELLIRYENEEAVDDSQLPKDRFSAERLKGVDSTLKIQPAELGDSAVYLCASSPGLGFGNEQFFGPGTRLTVL.

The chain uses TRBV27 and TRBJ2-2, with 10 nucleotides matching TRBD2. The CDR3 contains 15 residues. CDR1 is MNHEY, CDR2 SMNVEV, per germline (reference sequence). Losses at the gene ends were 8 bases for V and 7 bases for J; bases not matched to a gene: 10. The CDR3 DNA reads TGTGCCAGCCTGGGGCTAGCGGGAGCGGACGGGGAGCTGTTTTTT. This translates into CASLGLAGADGELFF.

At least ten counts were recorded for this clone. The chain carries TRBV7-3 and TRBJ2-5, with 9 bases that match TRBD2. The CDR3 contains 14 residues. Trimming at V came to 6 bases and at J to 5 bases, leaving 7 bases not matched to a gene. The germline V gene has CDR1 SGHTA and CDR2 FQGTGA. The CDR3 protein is CASRAGGGEETQYF. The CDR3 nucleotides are TGTGCCAGCAGAGCGGGGGGCGGGGAGGAGACCCAGTACTTC.

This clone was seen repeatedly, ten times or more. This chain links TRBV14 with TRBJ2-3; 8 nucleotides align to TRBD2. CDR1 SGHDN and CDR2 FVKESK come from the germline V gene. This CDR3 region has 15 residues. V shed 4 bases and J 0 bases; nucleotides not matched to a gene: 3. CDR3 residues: CASSRTSGSTDTQYF. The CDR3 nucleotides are TGTGCCAGCAGCCGAACTAGCGGTAGCACAGATACGCAGTATTTT.

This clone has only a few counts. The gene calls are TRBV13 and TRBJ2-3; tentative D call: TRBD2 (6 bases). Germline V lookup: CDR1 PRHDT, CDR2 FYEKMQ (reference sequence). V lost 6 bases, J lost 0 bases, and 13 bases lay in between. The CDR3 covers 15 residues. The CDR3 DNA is TGTGCCAGCAGTTTTAGTAGCGGAAGCACAGATACGCAGTATTTT. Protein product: CASSFSSGSTDTQYF.

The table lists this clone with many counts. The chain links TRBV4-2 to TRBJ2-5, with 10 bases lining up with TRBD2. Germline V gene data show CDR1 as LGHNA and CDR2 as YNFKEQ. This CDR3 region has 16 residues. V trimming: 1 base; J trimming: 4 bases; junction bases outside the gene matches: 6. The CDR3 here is CASSQGAGGLSETQYF. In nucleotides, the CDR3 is TGTGCCAGCAGCCAAGGAGCGGGGGGGCTTTCAGAGACCCAGTACTTC.

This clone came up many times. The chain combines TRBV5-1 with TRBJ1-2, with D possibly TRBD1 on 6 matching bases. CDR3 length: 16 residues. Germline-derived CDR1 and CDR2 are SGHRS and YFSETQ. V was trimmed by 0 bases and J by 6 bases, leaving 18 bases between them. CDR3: CASSLAPATGYHGYTF. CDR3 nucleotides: TGCGCCAGCAGCTTGGCCCCAGCAACAGGGTATCATGGCTACACCTTC.

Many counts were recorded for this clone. CDR3 DNA sequence: TGTGCCAGCACCCAGTTGCCTAGCGGGGAGAGCGATGAGCAGTTCTTC. It encodes CASTQLPSGESDEQFF. The V and J genes are TRBV5-4 and TRBJ2-1, with 9 positions matching TRBD2. The ends lost 6 bases at V and 8 bases at J; junction bases unmatched: 15. CDR1 is SGHNT, CDR2 YYREEE, per germline (reference sequence). The CDR3 runs 16 residues.

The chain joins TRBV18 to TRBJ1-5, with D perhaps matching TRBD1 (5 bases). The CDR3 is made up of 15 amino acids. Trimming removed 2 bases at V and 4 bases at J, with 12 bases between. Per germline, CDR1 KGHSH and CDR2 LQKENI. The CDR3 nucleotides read TGTGCCAGCTCACCAGAGGGTCGGGGGAATCAGCCCCAGCATTTT. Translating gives CASSPEGRGNQPQHF. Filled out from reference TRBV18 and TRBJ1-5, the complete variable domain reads NAGVMQNPRHLVRRRGQEARLRCSPMKGHSHVYWYRQLPEEGLKFMVYLQKENIIDESGMPKERFSAEFPKEGPSILRIQQVVRGDSAAYFCASSPEGRGNQPQHFGDGTRLSIL.

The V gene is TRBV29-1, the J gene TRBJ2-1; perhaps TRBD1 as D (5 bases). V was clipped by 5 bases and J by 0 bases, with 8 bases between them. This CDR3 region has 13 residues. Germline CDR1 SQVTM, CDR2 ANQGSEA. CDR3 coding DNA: TGCAGCGTTTTCCAGGGCTCCTACAATGAGCAGTTCTTC. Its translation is CSVFQGSYNEQFF.

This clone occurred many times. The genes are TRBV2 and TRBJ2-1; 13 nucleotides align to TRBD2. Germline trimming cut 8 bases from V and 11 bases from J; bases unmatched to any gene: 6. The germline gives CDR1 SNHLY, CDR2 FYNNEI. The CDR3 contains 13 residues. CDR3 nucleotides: TGTGCCAGCGGTACGGGACTAGCGGGAAAGCAGTTCTTC. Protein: CASGTGLAGKQFF.

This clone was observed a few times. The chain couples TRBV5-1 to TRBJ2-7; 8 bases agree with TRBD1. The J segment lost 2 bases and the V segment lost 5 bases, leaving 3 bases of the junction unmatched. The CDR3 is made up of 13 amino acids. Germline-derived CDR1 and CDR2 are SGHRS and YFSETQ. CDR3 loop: CASRTGAPYEQYF. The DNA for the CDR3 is TGCGCCAGCAGGACAGGGGCTCCCTACGAGCAGTACTTC. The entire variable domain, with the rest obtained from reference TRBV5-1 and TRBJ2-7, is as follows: KAGVTQTPRYLIKTRGQQVTLSCSPISGHRSVSWYQQTPGQGLQFLFEYFSETQRNKGNFPGRFSGRQFSNSRSEMNVSTLELGDSALYLCASRTGAPYEQYFGPGTRLTVT.

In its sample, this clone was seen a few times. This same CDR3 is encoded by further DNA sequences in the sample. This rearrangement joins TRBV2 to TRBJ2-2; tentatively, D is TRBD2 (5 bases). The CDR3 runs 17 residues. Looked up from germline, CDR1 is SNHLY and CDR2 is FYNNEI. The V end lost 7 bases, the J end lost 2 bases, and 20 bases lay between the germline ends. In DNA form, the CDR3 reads TGTGCCAGCAAGCTCTCGGGGTTTATAGAAAACACCGGGGAGCTGTTTTTT. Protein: CASKLSGFIENTGELFF.

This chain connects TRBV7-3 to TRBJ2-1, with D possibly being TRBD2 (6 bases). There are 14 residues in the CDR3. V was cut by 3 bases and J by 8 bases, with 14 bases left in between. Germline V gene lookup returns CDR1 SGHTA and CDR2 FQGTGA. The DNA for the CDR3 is TGTGCCAGCAGCTTGGAGGGGTACCCCCATGAGCAGTTCTTC. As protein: CASSLEGYPHEQFF.

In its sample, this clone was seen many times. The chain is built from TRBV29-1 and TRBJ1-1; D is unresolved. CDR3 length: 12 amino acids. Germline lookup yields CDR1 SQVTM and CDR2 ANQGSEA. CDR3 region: CSSGEMNTEAFF. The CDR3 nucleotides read TGCAGTTCCGGGGAAATGAACACTGAAGCTTTCTTT. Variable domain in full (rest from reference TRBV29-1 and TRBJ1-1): SAVISQKPSRDICQRGTSLTIQCQVDSQVTMMFWYRQQPGQSLTLIATANQGSEATYESGFVIDKFPISRPNLTFSTLTVSNMSPEDSSIYLCSSGEMNTEAFFGQGTRLTVV.

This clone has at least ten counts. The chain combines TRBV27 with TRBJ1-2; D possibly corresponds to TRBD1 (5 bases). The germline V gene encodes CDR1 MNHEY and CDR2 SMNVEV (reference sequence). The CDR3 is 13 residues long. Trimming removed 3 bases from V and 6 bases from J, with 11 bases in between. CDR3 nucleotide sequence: TGTGCCAGCAGTTTGCAGGGACTGGATGGCTACACCTTC. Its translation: CASSLQGLDGYTF.

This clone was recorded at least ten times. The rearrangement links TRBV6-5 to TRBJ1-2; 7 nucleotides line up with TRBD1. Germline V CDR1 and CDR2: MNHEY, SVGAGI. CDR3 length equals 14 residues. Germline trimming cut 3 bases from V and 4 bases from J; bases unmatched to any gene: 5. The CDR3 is CASSYSGTVYGYTF. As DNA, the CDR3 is TGTGCCAGCAGTTATTCCGGGACAGTCTATGGCTACACCTTC.

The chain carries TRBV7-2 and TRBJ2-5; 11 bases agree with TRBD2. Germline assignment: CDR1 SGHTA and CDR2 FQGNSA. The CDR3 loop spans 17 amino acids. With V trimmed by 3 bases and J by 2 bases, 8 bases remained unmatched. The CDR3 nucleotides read TGTGCCAGCAGCTTTCCTTTAGCGGGAGGGCCTCAAGAGACCCAGTACTTC. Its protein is CASSFPLAGGPQETQYF.

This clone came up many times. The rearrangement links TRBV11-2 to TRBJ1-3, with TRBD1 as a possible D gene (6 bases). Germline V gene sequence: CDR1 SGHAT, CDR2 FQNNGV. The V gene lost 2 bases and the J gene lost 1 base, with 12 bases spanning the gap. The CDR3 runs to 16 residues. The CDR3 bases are TGTGCCAGCAGCTTAACCAGGGGACGATCTGGAAACACCATATATTTT. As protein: CASSLTRGRSGNTIYF.

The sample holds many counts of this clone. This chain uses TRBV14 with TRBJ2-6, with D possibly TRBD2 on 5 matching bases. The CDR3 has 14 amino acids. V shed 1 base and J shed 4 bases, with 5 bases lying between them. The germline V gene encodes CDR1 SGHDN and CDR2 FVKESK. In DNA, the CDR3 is TGTGCCAGCAGCCAAGGGAGGGGGGCCAACGTCCTGACTTTC. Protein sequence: CASSQGRGANVLTF.

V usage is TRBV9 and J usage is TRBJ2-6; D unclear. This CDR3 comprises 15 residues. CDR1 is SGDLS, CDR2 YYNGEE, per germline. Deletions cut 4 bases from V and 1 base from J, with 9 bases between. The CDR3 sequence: CASSPTNSGANVLTF. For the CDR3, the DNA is TGTGCCAGCAGCCCAACAAATTCTGGGGCCAACGTCCTGACTTTC.

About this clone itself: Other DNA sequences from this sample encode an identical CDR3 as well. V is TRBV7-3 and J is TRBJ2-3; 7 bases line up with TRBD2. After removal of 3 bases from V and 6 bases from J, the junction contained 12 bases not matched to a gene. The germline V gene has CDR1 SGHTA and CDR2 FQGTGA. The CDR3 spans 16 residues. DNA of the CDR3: TGTGCCAGCAGCTTGGGGGGGGACCTATTCACGGATACGCAGTATTTT. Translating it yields CASSLGGDLFTDTQYF.